These T cell receptor beta chains were read from a single sample in a study of blood T cell repertoires in COVID-19. Profiling relied on immunoSEQ multiplex PCR, and the TCRdb table lists in-frame clones only, not all of them. The sample shows under 300,000 clones, around 90% of them seen only once. Sequenced input: peripheral blood. The receptors stem from a middle-aged woman with acute or convalescent COVID-19. Each CDR3 is given with its conserved first and last residue. A D gene is named only where the DNA matches it firmly. Clone size is shown for a subset of rows, as once, few, many or a class of expanded clone.

-,-,TRBJ1-1,12,TRBV15,CATSVGVTEAFF,TGTGCCACCAGCGTAGGGGTTACTGAAGCTTTCTTT
-,-,TRBJ1-5,16,TRBV21-1,CASSKAGRQGNQPQHF,TGTGCCAGCAGCAAAGCAGGGCGACAGGGCAATCAGCCCCAGCATTTT
-,TRBD2,TRBJ2-1,14,TRBV7-9,CASSGLAGGHEQFF,TGTGCCAGCAGCGGACTAGCGGGGGGGCATGAGCAGTTCTTC
-,TRBD2,TRBJ2-5,16,TRBV2,CASSEGTTSGGETQYF,TGTGCCAGCAGTGAAGGAACGACTAGCGGGGGGGAGACCCAGTACTTC
-,TRBD2,TRBJ2-1,15,TRBV6-5,CASRTGTSGGALPFF,TGTGCCAGCAGGACCGGGACTAGCGGGGGGGCCTTGCCGTTCTTC
-,-,TRBJ1-1,18,TRBV7-6,CASSLRGASGTFNTEAFF,TGTGCCAGCAGCTTAAGGGGAGCCTCGGGGACATTTAACACTGAAGCTTTCTTT
-,-,TRBJ1-3,14,TRBV4-1,CASSQAGAGNTIYF,TGCGCCAGCAGCCAGGCAGGGGCTGGAAACACCATATATTTT
-,TRBD2,TRBJ2-1,15,TRBV11-3,CASSLAGGPGNEQFF,TGTGCCAGCAGCTTAGCGGGGGGGCCTGGAAATGAGCAGTTCTTC
-,TRBD1,TRBJ1-2,13,TRBV12-3/TRBV12-4,CASSPTGEYGYTF,TGTGCCAGCAGTCCCACAGGGGAGTATGGCTACACCTTC
few,-,TRBJ2-6,15,TRBV5-1,CASSLVGQGANVLTF,TGCGCCAGCAGCTTGGTCGGACAGGGGGCCAACGTCCTGACTTTC
-,-,TRBJ1-2,16,TRBV7-9,CASSPPLGLTNYGYTF,TGTGCCAGCAGCCCACCACTGGGGCTGACTAACTATGGCTACACCTTC
-,-,TRBJ2-5,14,TRBV5-4,CASSLAGVSETQYF,TGTGCCAGCAGCTTGGCGGGGGTTTCCGAGACCCAGTACTTC
-,TRBD1,TRBJ1-2,12,TRBV4-1,CASSPNRGQGSF,TGCGCCAGCAGCCCAAACAGGGGGCAAGGTTCCTTC
-,-,TRBJ1-2,13,TRBV12-3/TRBV12-4,CASSLKGGVGYTF,TGTGCCAGCAGTTTAAAAGGAGGGGTCGGCTACACCTTC
-,TRBD1,TRBJ1-1,15,TRBV9,CASSTTTGLNTEAFF,TGTGCCAGCAGCACCACGACAGGGCTAAACACTGAAGCTTTCTTT
-,TRBD1,TRBJ1-1,15,TRBV7-2,CASSFHTGAPTEAFF,TGTGCCAGCAGCTTCCATACAGGGGCCCCTACTGAAGCTTTCTTT
-,TRBD2,TRBJ2-2,16,TRBV5-1,CASVPGAGANTGELFF,TGCGCCAGCGTCCCCGGGGCGGGGGCGAACACCGGGGAGCTGTTTTTT
-,-,TRBJ1-1,15,TRBV29-1,CSVDVRVLGNTEAFF,TGCAGCGTTGACGTCAGGGTTTTAGGGAACACTGAAGCTTTCTTT
-,TRBD1,TRBJ1-2,15,TRBV6-1,CASSEGTGGAGGYTF,TGTGCCAGCAGTGAAGGGACAGGGGGCGCGGGGGGCTACACCTTC
-,-,TRBJ1-2,12,TRBV30,CAWSVGSGGYTF,TGTGCCTGGAGTGTAGGGTCAGGGGGCTACACCTTC
-,-,TRBJ1-5,14,TRBV5-4,CASSPGGGNQPQHF,TGTGCCAGCAGCCCGGGGGGGGGCAACCAGCCCCAGCATTTT
-,-,TRBJ1-2,19,TRBV5-8,CASSLLPRDTSMYDYGYTF,TGTGCCAGCAGCTTACTCCCTAGGGACACAAGCATGTATGACTATGGCTACACCTTC
many,TRBD1,TRBJ1-1,14,TRBV27,CASSAQGADTEAFF,TGTGCCAGCAGTGCCCAGGGGGCGGACACTGAAGCTTTCTTT